This T cell receptor beta chain emerged from a study of spatial heterogeneity in lung cancer. Overall study results and limits: Ubiquitous expanded tumor TCRs were observed in blood more at resection than follow-up.

This CDR3 is 17 amino acids long. Germline V gene sequence: CDR1 LNHDA, CDR2 SQIVND (reference sequence). Trimming removed 3 bases from V and 6 bases from J; junction bases left unmatched: 11. Time point reported: sample taken at primary tumor resection. The approximately 70 donors had untreated early-stage non-small cell lung cancer. The authors sequenced whole RNA from tumor, nontumor lung or frozen PBMC without sorting. Unique molecular identifiers tagged every individual TCR cDNA molecule. TCRdb called the 5' RACE reads again in MiXCR, with one record for every CDR3 protein. The sample contains tens of thousands of distinct CDR3 sequences, roughly 13% of which appear only once. In the case of this clonotype: What it binds is unknown.

This TCR was sampled from a male donor with early-stage non-small cell lung cancer. The sample consisted of PBMCs, taken at surgery. The rearrangement links TRBV19 to TRBJ2-2; 9 nucleotides match TRBD1. The CDR3 here is CASSIPWGQGYPGELFF. CDR3 nucleotide sequence: TGTGCCAGTAGTATCCCTTGGGGACAGGGATATCCCGGGGAGCTGTTTTTT.